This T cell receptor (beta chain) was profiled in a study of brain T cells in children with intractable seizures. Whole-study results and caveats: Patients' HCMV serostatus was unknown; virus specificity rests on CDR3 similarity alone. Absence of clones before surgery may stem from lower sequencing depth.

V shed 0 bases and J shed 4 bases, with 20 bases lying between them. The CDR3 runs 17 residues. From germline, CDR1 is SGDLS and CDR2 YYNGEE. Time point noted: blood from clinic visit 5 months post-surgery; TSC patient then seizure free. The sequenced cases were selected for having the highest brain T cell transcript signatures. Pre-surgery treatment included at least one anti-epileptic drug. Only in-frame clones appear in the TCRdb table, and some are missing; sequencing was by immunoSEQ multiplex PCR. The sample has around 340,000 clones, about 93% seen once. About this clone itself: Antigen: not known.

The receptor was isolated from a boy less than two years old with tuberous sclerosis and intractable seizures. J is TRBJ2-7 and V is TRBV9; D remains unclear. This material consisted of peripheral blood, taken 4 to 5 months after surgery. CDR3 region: CASSVGLDQDRIYEQYF. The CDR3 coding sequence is TGTGCCAGCAGCGTAGGGCTTGACCAGGACCGAATATACGAGCAGTACTTC.